The rows below give T cell receptor beta chains drawn from one sample of a study of T cells in Graves' hyperthyroidism and ophthalmopathy. TCRdb called the multiplex PCR reads again in MiXCR, with one record for every CDR3 protein. Of 550,000 to 800,000 distinct CDR3 sequences in the sample, 15% to 20% were seen once. Sequenced input: blood. The receptors stem from a man aged 50-59 years with Graves' hyperthyroidism. Each CDR3 is given without its conserved first and last residue.

>TRBJ2-1|TRBV29-1
SVEKQGRLSSYNEQF
>TRBJ2-1|TRBV12-5
ASGLRVVGGTNEQF
>TRBJ2-1|TRBV20-1
SARADSDYNEQF
>TRBJ2-1|TRBV5-8
ASSFDTRDSIDNEQF
>TRBJ2-2|TRBV27
ASSFGGIPNTGELF
>TRBJ2-5|TRBV6-1
ASSEVGQGSQLQETQY
>TRBJ1-1|TRBV2
ASREAGTANTEAF
>TRBJ1-4|TRBV28
ASSPETGPWEKLF
>TRBJ2-1|TRBV6-2/TRBV6-3
ASNSWGVSYNEQF
>TRBJ2-5|TRBV7-2
ASSSNWGKETQY
>TRBJ1-1|TRBV28
ASSLSQGPGTEAF
>TRBJ1-5|TRBV11-2
ASSLTGAFSDQPQH
>TRBJ1-4|TRBV6-1
ASSRDGNEKLF
>TRBJ2-5|TRBV19
ASSLSGPPYQETQY
>TRBJ1-6|TRBV7-2
ASSESRESPLH
>TRBJ2-7|TRBV2
ASRLAGGPAEQY
>TRBJ2-7|TRBV27
ASSFTSYEQY
>TRBJ2-1|TRBV28
ALTGTYNEQF
>TRBJ2-7|TRBV7-2
ASSLWTGPISYEQY
>TRBJ2-3|TRBV30
AWSVFYGRRSTDTQY
>TRBJ2-2|TRBV7-3
ASSPRDGELF
>TRBJ2-7|TRBV29-1
SAASSSYEQY
>TRBJ2-3|TRBV7-2
ASSTGDTQY
>TRBJ2-7|TRBV27
ASSWDREGYEQY
>TRBJ2-3|TRBV7-9
ASSSLRTADTQY
>TRBJ2-1|TRBV5-1
ASSLAEFGEGSTYNEQF
>TRBJ1-2|TRBV5-1
ASSLGVPNYGYT
>TRBJ2-1|TRBV7-9
ASSYKGGIYKFTNEQF
>TRBJ2-7|TRBV29-1
SASGREDYEQY
>TRBJ2-7|TRBV7-9
ASSLRPNWGYEQY
>TRBJ1-6|TRBV28
ASSFRTGKVLH
>TRBJ2-7|TRBV29-1
SVWGYEQY
>TRBJ2-7|TRBV19
ASRTSGRLSEQY
>TRBJ2-3|TRBV10-3
AISFAGGNTDTQY